This TCR beta chain was captured by sequencing in a study of T cells after posttransplantation cyclophosphamide. This clone was counted a single time. Its target is not known. The related graft donor's blood sample was taken on the day of bone marrow donation. General observations from the study: Recipient CMV seropositivity and CMV reactivation strongly tracked TRB clonality. TRB overlap between skin or GI tissue T cells and blood was limited. Later post-transplant blood repertoires were often dominated by donor CD8+ memory clones.

Produced via immunoSEQ multiplex PCR; TCRdb's table is partial and in-frame only. The table records 20,000 to 25,000 clones, roughly 70% of them present only once. Germline values: CDR1 SQVTM, CDR2 ANQGSEA. This CDR3 is 13 amino acids long. The V and J ends lost 6 bases and 3 bases, in that order; junction bases with no gene match: 8. This chain connects TRBV29-1 to TRBJ2-7; 7 bases agree with TRBD1. Sequenced: memory CD4+ T cells sorted from PBMCs. The source of this sequence is a woman aged 60-75 years in good health, CMV-negative, and a related stem cell transplant donor. The CDR3 sequence is CSVVDRVSYEQYF. In nucleotides, the CDR3 is TGCAGCGTCGTTGACAGGGTAAGCTACGAGCAGTACTTC.